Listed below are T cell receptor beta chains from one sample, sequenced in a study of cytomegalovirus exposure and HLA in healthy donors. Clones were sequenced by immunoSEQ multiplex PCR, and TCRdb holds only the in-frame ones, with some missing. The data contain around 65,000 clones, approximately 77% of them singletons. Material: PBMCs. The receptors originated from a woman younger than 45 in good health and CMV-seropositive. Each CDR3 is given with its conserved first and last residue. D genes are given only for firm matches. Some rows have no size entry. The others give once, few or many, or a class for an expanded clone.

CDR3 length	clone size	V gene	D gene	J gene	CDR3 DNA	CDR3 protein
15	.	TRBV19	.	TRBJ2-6	TGTGCCAGTAGTACCCCGCCACACGGGGCCAACGTCCTGACTTTC	CASSTPPHGANVLTF
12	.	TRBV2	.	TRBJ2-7	TGTGCCAGCAGTGATTTAGTGGGAGGGCAGTACTTC	CASSDLVGGQYF
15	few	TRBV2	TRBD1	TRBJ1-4	TGTGCCAGCAGTGTCAAGGGACAGGGGAGGGAAAAACTGTTTTTT	CASSVKGQGREKLFF
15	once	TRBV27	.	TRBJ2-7	TGTGCCAGCAGTTTATCGTATCCCGCAGCCTACGAGCAGTACTTC	CASSLSYPAAYEQYF
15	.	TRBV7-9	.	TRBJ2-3	TGTGCCAGCACCATCATAGCGATGGACACAGATACGCAGTATTTT	CASTIIAMDTDTQYF
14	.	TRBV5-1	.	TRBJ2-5	TGCGCCAGCAGCTTGGTGGGCAGTCAAGAGACCCAGTACTTC	CASSLVGSQETQYF
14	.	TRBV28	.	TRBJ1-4	TGTGCCAGCAGCTCCGACACACCCGCGAAAAAACTGTTTTTT	CASSSDTPAKKLFF
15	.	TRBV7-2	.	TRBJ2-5	TGTGCCAGCAGCCCACTCAGGACAGACCAAGAGACCCAGTACTTC	CASSPLRTDQETQYF
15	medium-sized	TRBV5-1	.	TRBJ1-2	TGCGCCAGCAGCCCAGAATTAGCTAAGGACTATGGCTACACCTTC	CASSPELAKDYGYTF
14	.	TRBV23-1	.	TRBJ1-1	TGCGCCAGCAGTCAGGGCAGGGGCTTCACTGAAGCTTTCTTT	CASSQGRGFTEAFF
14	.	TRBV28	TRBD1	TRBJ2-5	TGTGCCAGCACCGATCTCGGGACAGGGGAGACCCAGTACTTC	CASTDLGTGETQYF
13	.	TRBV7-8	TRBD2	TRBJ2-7	TGTGCCAGCAGTGGACTAGCGAACTACGAGCAGTACTTC	CASSGLANYEQYF
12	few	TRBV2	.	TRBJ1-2	TGTGCCAGCGTTGAGCGGCCTGGGGGCTACACCTTC	CASVERPGGYTF
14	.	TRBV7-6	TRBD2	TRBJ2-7	TGTGCCAGCAGCTCCTCCGGGACTACCTACGAGCAGTACTTC	CASSSSGTTYEQYF
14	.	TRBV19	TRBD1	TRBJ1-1	TGTGCCAGTAGATTTGACAGGGAGAACACTGAAGCTTTCTTT	CASRFDRENTEAFF
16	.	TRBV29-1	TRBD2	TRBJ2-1	TGCAGCGTTGTCGGGCTAGCGGGAGGGCCATACAATGAGCAGTTCTTC	CSVVGLAGGPYNEQFF
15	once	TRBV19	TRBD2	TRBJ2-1	TGTGCCAGTAGTGCCCTAGCGGGAGGGTACAATGAGCAGTTCTTC	CASSALAGGYNEQFF
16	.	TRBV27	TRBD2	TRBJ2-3	TGTGCCAGCAGACTTACTAGCGGGAGCCAAACAGATACGCAGTATTTT	CASRLTSGSQTDTQYF
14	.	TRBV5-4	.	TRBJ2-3	TGTGCCAGCAGCTCATCGGAGGGCAGAGATACGCAGTATTTT	CASSSSEGRDTQYF
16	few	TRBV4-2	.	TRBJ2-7	TGTGCCAGCAGCCAAGATCAAGACAGCCCTTCCTACGAGCAGTACTTC	CASSQDQDSPSYEQYF
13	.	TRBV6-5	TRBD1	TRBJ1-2	TGTGCCAGCTGGACAGGGGCTAACTATGGCTACACCTTC	CASWTGANYGYTF
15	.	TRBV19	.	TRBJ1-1	TGTGCCAGTAGTATAGCCCCCGGGACACACACTGAAGCTTTCTTT	CASSIAPGTHTEAFF
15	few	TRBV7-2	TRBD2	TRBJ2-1	TGTGCCAGCAGCTTAGCTAGCGGGCAATACAATGAGCAGTTCTTC	CASSLASGQYNEQFF
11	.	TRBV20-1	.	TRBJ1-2	TGCAGTGCGAGGCCCCCTGATGGCTACACCTTC	CSARPPDGYTF
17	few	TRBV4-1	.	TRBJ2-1	TGCGCCAGCAGCCTCATCGAGAGTGGGGCGCGGTACAATGAGCAGTTCTTC	CASSLIESGARYNEQFF
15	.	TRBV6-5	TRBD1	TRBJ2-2	TGTGCCAGCAGTTACCGACAGGGCCGCACCGGGGAGCTGTTTTTT	CASSYRQGRTGELFF
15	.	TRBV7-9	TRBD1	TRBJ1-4	TGTGCCAGCAGCCGACAGGGGGGGCCTAATGAAAAACTGTTTTTT	CASSRQGGPNEKLFF
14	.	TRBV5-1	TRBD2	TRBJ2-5	TGCGCCAGCAGCTTGGGGGGACTAGGAACGGGCCAGTACTTC	CASSLGGLGTGQYF
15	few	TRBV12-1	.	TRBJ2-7	TGTGCCAGCAGATTCCCCGGGACAGGGGCCTCCGAGCAGTACTTC	CASRFPGTGASEQYF
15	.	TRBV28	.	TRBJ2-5	TGTGCCAGCAGCGAAATACAGGGTGGGAAAGAGACCCAGTACTTC	CASSEIQGGKETQYF
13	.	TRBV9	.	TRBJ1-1	TGTGCCAGCAGCGTTCTCACAGATGGGGGGGCTTTCTTT	CASSVLTDGGAFF
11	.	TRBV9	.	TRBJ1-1	TGTGCCAGCTCCCGGGACACTGAAGCTTTCTTT	CASSRDTEAFF
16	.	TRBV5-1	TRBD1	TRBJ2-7	TGCGCCAGCAGCTTGGCCACAGGGGTGAGTGGAAACGAGCAGTACTTC	CASSLATGVSGNEQYF
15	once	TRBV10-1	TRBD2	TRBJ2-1	TGCGCCAGCAGTACTAGCGGACTTCCTACTGGGGAGCAGTTCTTC	CASSTSGLPTGEQFF
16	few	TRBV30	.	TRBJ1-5	TGTGCCTGGAGTGTACAGGGCCATGGCCATAATCAGCCCCAGCATTTT	CAWSVQGHGHNQPQHF